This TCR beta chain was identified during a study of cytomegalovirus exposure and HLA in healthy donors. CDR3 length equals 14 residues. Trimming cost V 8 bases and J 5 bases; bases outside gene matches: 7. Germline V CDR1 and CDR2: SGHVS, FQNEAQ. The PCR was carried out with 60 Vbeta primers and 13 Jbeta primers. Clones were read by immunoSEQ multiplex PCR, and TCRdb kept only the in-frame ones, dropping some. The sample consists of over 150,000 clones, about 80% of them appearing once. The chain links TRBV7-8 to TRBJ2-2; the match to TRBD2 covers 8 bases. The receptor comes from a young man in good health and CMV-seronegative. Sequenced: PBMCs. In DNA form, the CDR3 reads TGTGCCAGCTCTAGCGGGCAGACTACCGGGGAGCTGTTTTTT. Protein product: CASSSGQTTGELFF.